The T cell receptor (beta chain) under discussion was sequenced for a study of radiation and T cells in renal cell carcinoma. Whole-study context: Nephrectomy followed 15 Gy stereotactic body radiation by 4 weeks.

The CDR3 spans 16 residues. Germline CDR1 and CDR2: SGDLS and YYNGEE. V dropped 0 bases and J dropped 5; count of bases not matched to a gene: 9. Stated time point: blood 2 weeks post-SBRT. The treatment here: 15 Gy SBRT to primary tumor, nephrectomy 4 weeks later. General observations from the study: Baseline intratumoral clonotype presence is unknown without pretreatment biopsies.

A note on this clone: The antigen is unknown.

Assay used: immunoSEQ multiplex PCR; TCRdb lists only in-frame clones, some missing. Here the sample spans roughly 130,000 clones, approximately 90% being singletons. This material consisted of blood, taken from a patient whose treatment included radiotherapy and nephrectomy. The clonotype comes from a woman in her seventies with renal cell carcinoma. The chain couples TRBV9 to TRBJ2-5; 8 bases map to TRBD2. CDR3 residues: CASSVDPGGAGETQYF. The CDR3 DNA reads TGTGCCAGCAGCGTAGACCCCGGGGGGGCCGGGGAGACCCAGTACTTC.